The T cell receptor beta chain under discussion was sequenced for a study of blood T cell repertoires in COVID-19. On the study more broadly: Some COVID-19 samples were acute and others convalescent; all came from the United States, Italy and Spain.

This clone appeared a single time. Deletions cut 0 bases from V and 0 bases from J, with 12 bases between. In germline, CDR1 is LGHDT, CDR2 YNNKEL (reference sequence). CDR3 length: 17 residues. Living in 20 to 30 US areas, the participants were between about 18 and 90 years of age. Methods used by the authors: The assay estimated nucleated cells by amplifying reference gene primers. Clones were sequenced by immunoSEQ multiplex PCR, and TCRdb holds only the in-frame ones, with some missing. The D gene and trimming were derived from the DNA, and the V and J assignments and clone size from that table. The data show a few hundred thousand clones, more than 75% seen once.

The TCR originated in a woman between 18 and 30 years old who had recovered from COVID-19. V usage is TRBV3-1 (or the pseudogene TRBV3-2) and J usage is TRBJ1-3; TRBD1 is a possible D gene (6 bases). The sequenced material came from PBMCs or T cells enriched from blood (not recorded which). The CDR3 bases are TGTGCCAGCAGCCAAGATGGGGGGGCTTACTCTGGAAACACCATATATTTT. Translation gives CASSQDGGAYSGNTIYF.